This T cell receptor beta chain was sequenced during a study of shared clonotypes between healthy human individuals. Samples underwent the assay at deep level. Profiled with immunoSEQ multiplex PCR; TCRdb holds only in-frame clones, not every one. The table lists about 590,000 clones, over 95% of them singletons. Study-wide results and caveats: Sequencing depth was expected to affect clonotype sharing among donors. Researchers found naive subsets generally carried larger estimated richness than memory subsets.

Naive CD8 cells lacked CD45RO, underwent positive selection for CCR7 and left out terminally differentiated effector memory CD45RA+ cells. Study donors comprised healthy, HIV-negative adults devoid of recent acute infection or vaccination. V lost 2 bases, J lost 2 bases, and 17 bases lay in between. In germline, CDR1 is SGHTS, CDR2 YDEGEE. The CDR3 spans 16 residues. In the case of this clone: Its matching antigen is unknown.

Material for sequencing was naive CD8+ T cells sorted from blood. The sequence was collected from a woman aged 25 to 39 in good health. This chain links TRBV5-8 with TRBJ2-7; D might be TRBD1 or TRBD2, each matching 5 bases. The CDR3: CASSLSPVRGTYEQYF. The CDR3 DNA sequence: TGTGCCAGCAGCTTATCCCCCGTGAGGGGCACCTACGAGCAGTACTTC.